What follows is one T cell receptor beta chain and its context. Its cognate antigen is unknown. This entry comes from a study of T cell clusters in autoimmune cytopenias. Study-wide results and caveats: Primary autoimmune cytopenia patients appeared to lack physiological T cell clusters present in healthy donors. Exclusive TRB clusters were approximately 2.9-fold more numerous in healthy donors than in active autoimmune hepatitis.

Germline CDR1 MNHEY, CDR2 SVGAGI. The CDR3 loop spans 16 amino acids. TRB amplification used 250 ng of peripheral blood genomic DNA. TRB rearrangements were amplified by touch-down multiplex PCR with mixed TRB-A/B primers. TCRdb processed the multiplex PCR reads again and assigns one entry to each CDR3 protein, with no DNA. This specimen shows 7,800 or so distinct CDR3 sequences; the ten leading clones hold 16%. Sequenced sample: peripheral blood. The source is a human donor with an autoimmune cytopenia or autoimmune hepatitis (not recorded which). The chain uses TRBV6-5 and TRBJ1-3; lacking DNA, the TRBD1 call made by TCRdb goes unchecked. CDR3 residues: CASSSGRTVSGNTIYF.